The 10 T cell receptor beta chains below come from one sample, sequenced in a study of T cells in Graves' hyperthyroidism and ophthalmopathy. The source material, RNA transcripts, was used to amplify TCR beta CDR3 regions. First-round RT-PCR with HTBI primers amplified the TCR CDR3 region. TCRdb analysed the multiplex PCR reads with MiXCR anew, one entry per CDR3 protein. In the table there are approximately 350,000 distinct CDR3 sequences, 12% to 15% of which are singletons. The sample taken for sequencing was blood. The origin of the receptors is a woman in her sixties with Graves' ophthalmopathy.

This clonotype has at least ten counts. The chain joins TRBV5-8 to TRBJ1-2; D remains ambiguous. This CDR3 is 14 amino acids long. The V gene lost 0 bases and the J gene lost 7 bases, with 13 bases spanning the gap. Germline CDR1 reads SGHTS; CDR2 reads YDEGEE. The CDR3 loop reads CASSLVEGPPGYTF. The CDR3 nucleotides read TGTGCCAGCAGCTTGGTTGAGGGCCCCCCTGGCTACACCTTC. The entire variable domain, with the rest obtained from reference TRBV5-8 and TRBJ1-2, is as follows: EAGVTQSPTHLIKTRGQQATLRCSPISGHTSVYWYQQALGLGLQFLLWYDEGEERNRGNFPPRFSGRQFPNYSSELNVNALELEDSALYLCASSLVEGPPGYTFGSGTRLTVV.

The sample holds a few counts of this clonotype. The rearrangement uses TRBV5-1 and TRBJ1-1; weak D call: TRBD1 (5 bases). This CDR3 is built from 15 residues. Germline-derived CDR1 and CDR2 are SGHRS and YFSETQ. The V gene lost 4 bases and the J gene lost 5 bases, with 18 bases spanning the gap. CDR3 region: CASSARTGGGTEAFF. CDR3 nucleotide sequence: TGCGCCAGCAGCGCCCGGACGGGGGGGGGGACTGAAGCTTTCTTT.

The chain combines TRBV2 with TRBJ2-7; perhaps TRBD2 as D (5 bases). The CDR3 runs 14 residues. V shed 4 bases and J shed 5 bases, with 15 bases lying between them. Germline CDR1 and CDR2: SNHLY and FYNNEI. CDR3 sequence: CASSVRGWADEQYF. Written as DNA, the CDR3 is TGTGCCAGCAGTGTTCGGGGTTGGGCCGACGAGCAGTACTTC.

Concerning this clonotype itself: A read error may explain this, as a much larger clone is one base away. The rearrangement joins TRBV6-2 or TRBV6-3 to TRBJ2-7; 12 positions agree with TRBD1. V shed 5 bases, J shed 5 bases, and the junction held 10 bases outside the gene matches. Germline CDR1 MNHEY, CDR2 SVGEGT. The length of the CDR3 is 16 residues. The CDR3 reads CASSPLGTGGGNEQYF. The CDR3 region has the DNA TGTGCCAGCAGTCCTCTAGGGACAGGGGGCGGGAACGAGCAGTACTTC.

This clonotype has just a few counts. This chain's CDR3 is CASSSGTSLREQYF. Here the CDR3 DNA reads TGCGCCAGCAGCAGCGGGACGAGCCTACGGGAGCAGTACTTC. The rearrangement uses TRBV5-1 and TRBJ2-7, with TRBD2 matching over 7 bases. Losses at the gene ends were 4 bases for V and 7 bases for J; bases not matched to a gene: 11. CDR1 is SGHRS, CDR2 YFSETQ, per germline. The length of the CDR3 is 14 residues.

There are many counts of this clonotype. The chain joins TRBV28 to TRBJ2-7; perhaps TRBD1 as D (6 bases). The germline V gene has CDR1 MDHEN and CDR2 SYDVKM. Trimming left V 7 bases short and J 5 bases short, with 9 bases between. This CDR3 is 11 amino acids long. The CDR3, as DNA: TGTGCCAGCATACAGGGTCACGAGCAGTACTTC. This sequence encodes CASIQGHEQYF. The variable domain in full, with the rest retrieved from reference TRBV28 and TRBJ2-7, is DVKVTQSSRYLVKRTGEKVFLECVQDMDHENMFWYRQDPGLGLRLIYFSYDVKMKEKGDIPEGYSVSREKKERFSLILESASTNQTSMYLCASIQGHEQYFGPGTRLTVT.

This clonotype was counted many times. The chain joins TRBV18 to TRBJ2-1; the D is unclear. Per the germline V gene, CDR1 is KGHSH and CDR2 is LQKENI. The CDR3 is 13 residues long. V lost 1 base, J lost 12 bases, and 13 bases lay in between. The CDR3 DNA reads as TGTGCCAGCTCACCACTGGTGAGAACGGGGCAGTTCTTC. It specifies CASSPLVRTGQFF.

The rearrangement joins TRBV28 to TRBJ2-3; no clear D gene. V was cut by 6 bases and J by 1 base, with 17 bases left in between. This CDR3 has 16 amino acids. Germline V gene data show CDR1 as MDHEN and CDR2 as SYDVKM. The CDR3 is CASRKLQLVGTDTQYF. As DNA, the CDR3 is TGTGCCAGCAGGAAGCTACAGTTGGTGGGCACAGATACGCAGTATTTT.

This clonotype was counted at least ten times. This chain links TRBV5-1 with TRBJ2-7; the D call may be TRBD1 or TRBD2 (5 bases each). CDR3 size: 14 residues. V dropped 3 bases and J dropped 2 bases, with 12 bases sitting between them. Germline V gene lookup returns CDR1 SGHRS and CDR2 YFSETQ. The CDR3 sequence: CASSWGGQTYEQYF. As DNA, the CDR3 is TGCGCCAGCAGCTGGGGCGGGCAAACCTACGAGCAGTACTTC.

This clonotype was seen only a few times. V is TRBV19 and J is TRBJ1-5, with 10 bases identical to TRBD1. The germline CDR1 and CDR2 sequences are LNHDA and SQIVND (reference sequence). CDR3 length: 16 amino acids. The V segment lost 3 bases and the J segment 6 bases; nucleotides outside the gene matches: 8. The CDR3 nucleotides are TGTGCCAGTAGTATTGGACGGGACAGGGGTGGTCAGCCCCAGCATTTT. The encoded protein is CASSIGRDRGGQPQHF. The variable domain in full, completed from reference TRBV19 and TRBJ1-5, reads DGGITQSPKYLFRKEGQNVTLSCEQNLNHDAMYWYRQDPGQGLRLIYYSQIVNDFQKGDIAEGYSVSREKKESFPLTVTSAQKNPTAFYLCASSIGRDRGGQPQHFGDGTRLSIL.